The 2 T cell receptor beta chains below were found in one sample sequenced in a study of OX40 agonist ivuxolimab in advanced cancers. Data came from immunoSEQ multiplex PCR; TCRdb stores just in-frame clones and leaves some out. The repertoire holds approximately 70,000 clones, with about nine tenths as singletons. The sample consisted of CD4+ or CD8+ T cells sorted from blood, taken in a trial of the OX40 agonist ivuxolimab. The receptors shown here come from an adult with an advanced solid tumor such as melanoma, head and neck, liver or kidney cancer.

The J gene is TRBJ1-1, the V gene TRBV18, with D hard to call. This CDR3 spans 15 amino acids. Deletions cut 0 bases from V and 2 bases from J, with 10 bases between. Germline lookup yields CDR1 KGHSH and CDR2 LQKENI. The CDR3 spells CASSPPLRGNTEAFF. The DNA of the CDR3 is TGTGCCAGCTCACCACCGCTCCGGGGTAACACTGAAGCTTTCTTT.

This clone was found once. This chain connects TRBV21-1 to TRBJ1-1; the table calls TRBD1, which could not be checked here. TRBV21-1 corresponds to a pseudogene. The CDR3 covers 17 residues. The CDR3 sequence is CASSPRDRGELYTEAFF. CDR3 bases: TGTGCCAGCAGCCCTCGGGACAGGGGAGAATTGTACACTGAAGCTTTCTTT.